What follows describes a single T cell receptor (beta chain). The target antigen is unknown. The sample comes from a study of CD8 T cells in Susac syndrome. Findings and limits, study-wide: The total CD8+ repertoires contained some 15 Susac-specific public clones, and the CD8+ TEMRA repertoires contained about 5. It was acknowledged by the study that relatively few individuals were included in its TCR sequencing and HLA analysis.

The CDR3 totals 17 residues. Germline CDR1 and CDR2: LNHNV and YYDKDF (reference sequence). The J segment lost 2 bases and the V segment lost 0 bases, leaving 2 bases of the junction unmatched. RNA totalling about 0.5 to 1 ug underwent reverse transcription with random hexamers. From the immunoSEQ multiplex PCR reads, TCRdb called clonotypes with MiXCR, one entry per CDR3 protein. The top ten hold approximately 0.92% of the sample, which has 80,000 to 95,000 distinct CDR3 sequences, around 94% seen once. This receptor was identified in a human donor with Susac syndrome. This rearrangement joins TRBV15 to TRBJ2-2; 11 nucleotides line up with TRBD1. Sequencing was done on a sample of CD8+ T cells from PBMCs. CDR3 DNA sequence: TGTGCCACCAGCAGAGATCGGACAGGGGGCAACACCGGGGAGCTGTTTTTT. This codes for CATSRDRTGGNTGELFF.